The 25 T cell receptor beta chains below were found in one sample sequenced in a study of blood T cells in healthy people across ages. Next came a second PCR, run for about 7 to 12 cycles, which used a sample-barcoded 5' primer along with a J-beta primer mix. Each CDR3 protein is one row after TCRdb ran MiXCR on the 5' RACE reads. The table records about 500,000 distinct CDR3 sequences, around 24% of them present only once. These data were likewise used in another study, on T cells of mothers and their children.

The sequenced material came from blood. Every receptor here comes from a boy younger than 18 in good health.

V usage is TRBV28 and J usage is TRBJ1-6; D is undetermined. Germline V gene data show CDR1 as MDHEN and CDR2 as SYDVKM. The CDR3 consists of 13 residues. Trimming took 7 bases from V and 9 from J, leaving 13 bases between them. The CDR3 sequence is CASITPGVSPLHF. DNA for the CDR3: TGTGCCAGCATCACACCGGGCGTTTCACCCCTCCACTTT.

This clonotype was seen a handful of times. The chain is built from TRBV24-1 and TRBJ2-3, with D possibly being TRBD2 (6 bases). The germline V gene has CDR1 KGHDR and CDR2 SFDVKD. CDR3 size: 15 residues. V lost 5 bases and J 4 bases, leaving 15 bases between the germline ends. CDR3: CATSGVEGFADTQYF. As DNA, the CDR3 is TGTGCCACCAGTGGGGTGGAGGGTTTCGCAGATACGCAGTATTTT.

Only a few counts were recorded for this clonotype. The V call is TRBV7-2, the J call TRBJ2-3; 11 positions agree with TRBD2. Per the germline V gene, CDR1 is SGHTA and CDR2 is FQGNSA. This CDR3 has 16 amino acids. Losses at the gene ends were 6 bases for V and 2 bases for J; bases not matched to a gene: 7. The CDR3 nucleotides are TGTGCCAGCAGGGGAGGGGGACTAGCGGACACAGATACGCAGTATTTT. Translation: CASRGGGLADTDTQYF. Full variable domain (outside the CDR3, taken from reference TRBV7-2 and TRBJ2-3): GAGVSQSPSNKVTEKGKDVELRCDPISGHTALYWYRQSLGQGLEFLIYFQGNSAPDKSGLPSDRFSAERTGGSVSTLTIQRTQQEDSAVYLCASRGGGLADTDTQYFGPGTRLTVL.

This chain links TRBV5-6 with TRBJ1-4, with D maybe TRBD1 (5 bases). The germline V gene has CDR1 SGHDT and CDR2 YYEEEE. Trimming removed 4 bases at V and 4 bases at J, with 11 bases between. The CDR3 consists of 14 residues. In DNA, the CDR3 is TGTGCCAGCAGCCGCAGGGAGATTAATGAAAAACTGTTTTTT. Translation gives CASSRREINEKLFF. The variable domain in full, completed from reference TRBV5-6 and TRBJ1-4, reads DAGVTQSPTHLIKTRGQQVTLRCSPKSGHDTVSWYQQALGQGPQFIFQYYEEEERQRGNFPDRFSGHQFPNYSSELNVNALLLGDSALYLCASSRREINEKLFFGSGTQLSVL.

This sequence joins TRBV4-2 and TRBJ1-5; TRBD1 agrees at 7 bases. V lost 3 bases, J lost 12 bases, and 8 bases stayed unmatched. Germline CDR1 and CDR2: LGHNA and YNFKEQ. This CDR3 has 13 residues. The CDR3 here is CASSQTMTGLQHF. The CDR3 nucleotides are TGTGCCAGCAGCCAGACAATGACAGGGCTCCAGCATTTT.

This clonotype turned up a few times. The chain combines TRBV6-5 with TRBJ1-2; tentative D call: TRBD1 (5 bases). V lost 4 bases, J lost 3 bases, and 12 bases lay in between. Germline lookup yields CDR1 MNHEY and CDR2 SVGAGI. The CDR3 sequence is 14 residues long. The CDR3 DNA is TGTGCCAGCAGTTCTGGGACGGACTACTATGGCTACACCTTC. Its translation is CASSSGTDYYGYTF.

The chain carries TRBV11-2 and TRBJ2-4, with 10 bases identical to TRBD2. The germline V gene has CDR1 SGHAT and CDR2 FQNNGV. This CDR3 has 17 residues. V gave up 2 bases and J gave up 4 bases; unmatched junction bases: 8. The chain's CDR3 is CASSLMEGTSEKNIQYF. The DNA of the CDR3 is TGTGCCAGCAGCTTAATGGAAGGGACTAGCGAAAAAAACATTCAGTACTTC.

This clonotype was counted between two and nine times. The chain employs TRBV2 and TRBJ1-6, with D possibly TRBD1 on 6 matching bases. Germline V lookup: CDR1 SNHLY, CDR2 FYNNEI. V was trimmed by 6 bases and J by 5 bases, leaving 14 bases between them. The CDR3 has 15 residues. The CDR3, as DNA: TGTGCCAGCAGCGTCGAGGGGGGAGATAATTCACCCCTCCACTTT. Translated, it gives CASSVEGGDNSPLHF.

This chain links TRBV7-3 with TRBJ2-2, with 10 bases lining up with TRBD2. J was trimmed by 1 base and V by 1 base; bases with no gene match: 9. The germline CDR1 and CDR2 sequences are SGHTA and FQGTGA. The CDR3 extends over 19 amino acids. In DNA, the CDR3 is TGTGCCAGCAGCTTAATGGCTAGCGGGGGTTTATGGAACACCGGGGAGCTGTTTTTT. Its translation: CASSLMASGGLWNTGELFF.

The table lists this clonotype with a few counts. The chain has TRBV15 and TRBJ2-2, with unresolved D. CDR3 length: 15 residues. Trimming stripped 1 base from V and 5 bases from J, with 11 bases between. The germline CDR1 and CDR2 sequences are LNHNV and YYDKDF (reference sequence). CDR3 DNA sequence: TGTGCCACCAGCAGAGGAATGGACGGGACCGGGGAGCTGTTTTTT. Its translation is CATSRGMDGTGELFF.

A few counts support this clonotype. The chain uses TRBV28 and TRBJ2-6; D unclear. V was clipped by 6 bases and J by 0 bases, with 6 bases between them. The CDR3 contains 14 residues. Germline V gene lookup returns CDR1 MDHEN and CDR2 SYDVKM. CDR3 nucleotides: TGTGCCAGCAGCCTGACCTCTGGGGCCAACGTCCTGACTTTC. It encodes CASSLTSGANVLTF.

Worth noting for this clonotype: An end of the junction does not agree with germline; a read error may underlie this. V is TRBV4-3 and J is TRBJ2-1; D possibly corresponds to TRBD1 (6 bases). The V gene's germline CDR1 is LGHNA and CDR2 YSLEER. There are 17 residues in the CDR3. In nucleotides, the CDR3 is TGCGCCAGCAGCCAAGAACCTTATAGGGGGTCCTCCAATGAGCAGTTCTTC. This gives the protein CASSQEPYRGSSNEQFF.

The DNA of the CDR3 is TGTGCCAGCACCCCTCGGAGCTTAGCCAAAAACATTCAGTACTTC. This codes for CASTPRSLAKNIQYF. The V and J genes are TRBV28 and TRBJ2-4; unclear D gene. This CDR3 has 15 residues. Trimming pared 7 bases from V and 0 bases from J, leaving 13 bases between. In germline, CDR1 is MDHEN, CDR2 SYDVKM.

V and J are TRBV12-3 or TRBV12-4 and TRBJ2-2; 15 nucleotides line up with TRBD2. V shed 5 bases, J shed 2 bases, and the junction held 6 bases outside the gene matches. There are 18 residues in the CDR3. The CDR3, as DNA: TGTGCCAGCAGTCCGGGACTAGCGGGGGGAACTAACACCGGGGAGCTGTTTTTT. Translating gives CASSPGLAGGTNTGELFF.

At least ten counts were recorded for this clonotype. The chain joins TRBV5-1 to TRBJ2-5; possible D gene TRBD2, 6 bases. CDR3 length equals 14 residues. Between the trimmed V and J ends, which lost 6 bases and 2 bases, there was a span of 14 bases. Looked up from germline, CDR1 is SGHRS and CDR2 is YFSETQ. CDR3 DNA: TGCGCCAGCAAGAACGGGGGAGATCAAGAGACCCAGTACTTC. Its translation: CASKNGGDQETQYF.

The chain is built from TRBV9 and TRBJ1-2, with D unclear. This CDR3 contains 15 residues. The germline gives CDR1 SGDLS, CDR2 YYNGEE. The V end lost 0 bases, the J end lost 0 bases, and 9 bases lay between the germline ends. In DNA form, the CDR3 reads TGTGCCAGCAGCGTAGGCCTCCCTGCTAACTATGGCTACACCTTC. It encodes CASSVGLPANYGYTF.

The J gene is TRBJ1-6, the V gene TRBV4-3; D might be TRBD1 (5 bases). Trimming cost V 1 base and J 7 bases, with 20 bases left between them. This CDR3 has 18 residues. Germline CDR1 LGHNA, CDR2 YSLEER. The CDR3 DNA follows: TGCGCCAGCAGCCAAGCCCAACCGGGGCAGGGTCTGAATTCACCCCTCCACTTT. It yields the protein CASSQAQPGQGLNSPLHF.

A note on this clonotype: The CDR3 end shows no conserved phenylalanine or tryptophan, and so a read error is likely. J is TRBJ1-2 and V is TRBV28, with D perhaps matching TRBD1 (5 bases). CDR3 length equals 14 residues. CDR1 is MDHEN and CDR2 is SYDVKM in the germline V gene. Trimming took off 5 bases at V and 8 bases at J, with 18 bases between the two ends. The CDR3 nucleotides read TGTGCCAGCAGTCAAGGGAAGGGACCCTGGGGCTACACCCTC. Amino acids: CASSQGKGPWGYTL.

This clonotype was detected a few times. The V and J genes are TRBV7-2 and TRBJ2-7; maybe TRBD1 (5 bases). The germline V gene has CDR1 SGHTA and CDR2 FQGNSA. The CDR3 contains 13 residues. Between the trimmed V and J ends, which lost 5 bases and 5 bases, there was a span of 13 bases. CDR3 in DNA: TGTGCCAGCAGCCGCATCAGGGATCACGAGCAGTACTTC. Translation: CASSRIRDHEQYF.

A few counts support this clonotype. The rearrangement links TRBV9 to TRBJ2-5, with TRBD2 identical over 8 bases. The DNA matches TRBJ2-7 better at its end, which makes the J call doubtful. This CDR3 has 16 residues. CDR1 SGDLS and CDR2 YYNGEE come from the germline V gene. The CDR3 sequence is CASSAPLAGGPYEQYF. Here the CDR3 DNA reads TGTGCCAGCAGCGCGCCATTGGCGGGAGGCCCCTACGAGCAGTACTTC.

The CDR3 region has the DNA TGTGCCAGCAGCCCGCAGGACAATGAGCAGTTCTTC. This codes for CASSPQDNEQFF. The chain carries TRBV12-3 or TRBV12-4 and TRBJ2-1; D not resolved. The V and J ends lost 6 bases and 5 bases respectively, with 8 bases between them. The CDR3 runs 12 residues.

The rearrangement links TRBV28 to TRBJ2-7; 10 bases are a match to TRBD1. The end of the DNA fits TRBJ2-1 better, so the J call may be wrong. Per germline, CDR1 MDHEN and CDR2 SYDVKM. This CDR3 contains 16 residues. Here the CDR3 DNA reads TGTGCCAGCAGTTTATGGGGGGGACAGGGGTTCGCTGAGCAGTTCTTC. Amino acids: CASSLWGGQGFAEQFF.

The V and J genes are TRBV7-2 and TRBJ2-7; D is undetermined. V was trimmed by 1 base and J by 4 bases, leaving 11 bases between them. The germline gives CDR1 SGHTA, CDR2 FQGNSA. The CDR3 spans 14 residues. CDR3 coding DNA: TGTGCCAGCAGCTTAGAACCGGCCATTTACGAGCAGTACTTC. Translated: CASSLEPAIYEQYF.

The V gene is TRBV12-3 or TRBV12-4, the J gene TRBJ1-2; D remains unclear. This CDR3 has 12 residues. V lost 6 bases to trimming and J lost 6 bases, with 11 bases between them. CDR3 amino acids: CASSPGPDGYTF. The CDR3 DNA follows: TGTGCCAGCAGCCCCGGGCCCGATGGCTACACCTTC.

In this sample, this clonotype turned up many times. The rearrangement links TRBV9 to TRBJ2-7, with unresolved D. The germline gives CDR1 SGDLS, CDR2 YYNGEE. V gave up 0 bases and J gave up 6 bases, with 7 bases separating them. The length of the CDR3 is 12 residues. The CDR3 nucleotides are TGTGCCAGCAGCGTAGGGGGTGGCGAGCAGTACTTC. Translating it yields CASSVGGGEQYF.